This TCR beta chain was identified during a study of T cell repertoires in cytomegalovirus infection. This clonotype was detected a few times. The antigen remains undetermined. TCRdb re-derived calls from the reads in MiXCR, one entry per CDR3 protein. The data contain around 430,000 distinct CDR3 sequences, under 45% of them singletons. Trimming cost V 0 bases and J 1 base, with 12 bases left between them. The CDR3 is 16 amino acids. Germline lookup yields CDR1 SGHDT and CDR2 YYEEEE. This clonotype originated in a human donor in good health (CMV status not recorded). Some clones in this sample may be carry-over from other donors' samples. The gene calls are TRBV5-6 and TRBJ2-3; no definite D call. Sequences were derived from cultured PBMCs, sampled from culture after CMV antigen stimulation. The CDR3 nucleotides are TGTGCCAGCAGCTTGGCGGGCCTAGACGGCACAGATACGCAGTATTTT. Translated, it gives CASSLAGLDGTDTQYF.